The 25 T cell receptor beta chains listed next were all sequenced from one sample in a study of blood T cell repertoires in COVID-19. Profiled with immunoSEQ multiplex PCR; TCRdb holds only in-frame clones, not every one. This sample carries about 120,000 clones, around four fifths of them seen once, and the ten largest clones take 0.7% to 0.85%. Specimen: peripheral blood. These receptors were obtained from a woman between 70 and 85 years old with acute or convalescent COVID-19.

The gene calls are TRBV7-9 and TRBJ2-1; 11 nucleotides align to TRBD2. Germline assignment: CDR1 SEHNR and CDR2 FQNEAQ (reference sequence). This CDR3 region has 16 residues. The trim removed 1 base at V and 5 bases at J, leaving 4 bases unmatched. The CDR3 region has the DNA TGTGCCAGCAGCTTAGGACTAGCGGGAACTAACAATGAGCAGTTCTTC. Residues: CASSLGLAGTNNEQFF.

CDR3 in DNA: TGTGCCAGCAGGATCGGACAGGACGGCTACACCTTC. As protein: CASRIGQDGYTF. The chain is built from TRBV6-5 and TRBJ1-2; 7 bases match TRBD1. The length of the CDR3 is 12 residues. Germline-derived CDR1 and CDR2 are MNHEY and SVGAGI. The ends lost 6 bases at V and 8 bases at J; junction bases unmatched: 6.

The J gene is TRBJ1-4, the V gene TRBV7-8; D is possibly TRBD1 (6 bases). Trimming pared 6 bases from V and 10 bases from J, leaving 18 bases between. The CDR3 loop spans 14 amino acids. Per the germline V gene, CDR1 is SGHVS and CDR2 is FQNEAQ. The CDR3 is CASSLDGGLGKLFF. The DNA for the CDR3 is TGTGCCAGCAGTCTCGACGGGGGGCTCGGAAAACTGTTTTTT.

The chain has TRBV7-9 and TRBJ1-6; weak D call: TRBD1 (5 bases). The germline V and J ends were trimmed by 2 bases and 8 bases, with 7 bases remaining between them. The CDR3 covers 13 residues. Germline V gives CDR1 SEHNR, CDR2 FQNEAQ (reference sequence). The CDR3 sequence is CASSLQGDSPLHF. As DNA, the CDR3 is TGTGCCAGCAGCTTACAGGGTGATTCACCCCTCCACTTT.

The gene calls are TRBV21-1 and TRBJ2-5; the tabulated D call, TRBD1, remains unverified against the DNA. TRBV21-1 is a listed pseudogene. This CDR3 has 16 amino acids. The CDR3 spells CASTQEGQIFQETQYF. Here the CDR3 DNA reads TGTGCCAGCACCCAAGAGGGACAAATTTTCCAAGAGACCCAGTACTTC.

The V call is TRBV10-3, the J call TRBJ1-2, with 10 bases that match TRBD1. Germline V gene lookup returns CDR1 ENHRY and CDR2 SYGVKD. Losses at the gene ends were 7 bases for V and 2 bases for J; bases not matched to a gene: 10. This CDR3 region has 16 residues. The DNA of the CDR3 is TGTGCCATCAACCCGGGACAGGGGTCCCCCAACTATGGCTACACCTTC. Translating gives CAINPGQGSPNYGYTF.

This clone was recorded only once. Other DNA sequences from this sample encode an identical CDR3 as well. The rearrangement links TRBV19 to TRBJ1-1; 7 bases align to TRBD1. This CDR3 is 13 amino acids long. Germline assignment: CDR1 LNHDA and CDR2 SQIVND (reference sequence). V shed 4 bases and J 3 bases; nucleotides not matched to a gene: 2. The CDR3 region is CASSTTGDTEAFF. The DNA of the CDR3 is TGTGCCAGTAGTACAACAGGGGACACTGAAGCTTTCTTT.

The rearrangement uses TRBV5-5 and TRBJ2-1; D might be TRBD2 (5 bases). Germline CDR1 reads SGHKS; CDR2 reads YYEKEE (reference sequence). The CDR3 consists of 15 residues. Trimming left V 2 bases short and J 10 bases short, with 19 bases between. The CDR3 spells CASSFIGGPTGEQFF. CDR3 in DNA: TGTGCCAGCAGCTTCATCGGAGGCCCCACGGGGGAGCAGTTCTTC.

Only a few counts were recorded for this clone. This chain joins TRBV11-1 and TRBJ1-5; TRBD1 aligns across 9 bases. Germline values: CDR1 SGHAT, CDR2 FQDESV (reference sequence). The length of the CDR3 is 14 residues. Trimming removed 3 bases from V and 5 bases from J; junction bases left unmatched: 2. This CDR3 reads CASSLDRGDQPQHF. CDR3 DNA sequence: TGTGCCAGCAGCTTGGACAGGGGAGATCAGCCCCAGCATTTT.

The rearrangement links TRBV12-3 or TRBV12-4 to TRBJ2-3; D is unresolved. The CDR3 extends over 13 amino acids. Trimming cost V 7 bases and J 0 bases, with 8 bases left between them. This chain's CDR3 is CASTVHSTDTQYF. In nucleotides, the CDR3 is TGTGCCAGCACGGTTCACAGCACAGATACGCAGTATTTT.

The chain employs TRBV20-1 and TRBJ2-7; the match to TRBD2 covers 8 bases. V shed 6 bases, J shed 7 bases, and the junction held 5 bases outside the gene matches. Germline CDR1 DFQATT, CDR2 SNEGSKA (reference sequence). The CDR3 contains 11 residues. The CDR3 bases are TGCAGTGCCAGACTAGCGAGGGAGCAGTACTTC. Encoded protein: CSARLAREQYF.

V and J are TRBV5-1 and TRBJ2-5; no reliable D call. V lost 0 bases and J 4 bases, leaving 7 bases between the germline ends. The germline gives CDR1 SGHRS, CDR2 YFSETQ. CDR3 length equals 13 residues. CDR3 sequence reads: CASSLDGLETQYF. The CDR3 DNA follows: TGCGCCAGCAGCTTGGACGGGTTAGAGACCCAGTACTTC.

This sequence joins TRBV6-5 and TRBJ1-1; D is ambiguous. V lost 0 bases and J 7 bases, leaving 15 bases between the germline ends. The CDR3 consists of 15 residues. Looked up from germline, CDR1 is MNHEY and CDR2 is SVGAGI. The CDR3 is CASSYSSGVRSEAFF. CDR3 nucleotides: TGTGCCAGCAGTTACTCGAGCGGTGTTCGGAGTGAAGCTTTCTTT.

The V and J genes are TRBV25-1 and TRBJ1-6, with D possibly TRBD1 on 6 matching bases. V dropped 6 bases and J dropped 10 bases, with 22 bases sitting between them. Germline V gene sequence: CDR1 MGHDK, CDR2 SYGVNS. The CDR3 is 16 residues long. As DNA, the CDR3 is TGTGCCAGCAGCCAAGTGTTGGGGGCAGGAGGATCACCCCTCCACTTT. Translation gives CASSQVLGAGGSPLHF.

This clone was observed a handful of times. The chain joins TRBV5-4 to TRBJ1-2; TRBD1 aligns across 7 bases. The V gene end was trimmed by 0 bases and the J gene end by 5 bases; junction bases not matched to a gene: 13. CDR3 length: 17 amino acids. Germline CDR1 reads SGHNT; CDR2 reads YYREEE (reference sequence). The CDR3 spells CASSLVPETGALYGYTF. Written as DNA, the CDR3 is TGTGCCAGCAGCTTGGTCCCGGAAACAGGGGCCCTTTATGGCTACACCTTC. Using reference TRBV5-4 and TRBJ1-2 for the parts outside the CDR3, the full variable domain is ETGVTQSPTHLIKTRGQQVTLRCSSQSGHNTVSWYQQALGQGPQFIFQYYREEENGRGNFPPRFSGLQFPNYSSELNVNALELDDSALYLCASSLVPETGALYGYTFGSGTRLTVV.

This clone was seen a single time. V and J are TRBV7-3 and TRBJ2-1; D is possibly TRBD2 (5 bases). CDR1 is SGHTA, CDR2 FQGTGA, per germline. V lost 2 bases and J lost 6, with 8 bases in between. This CDR3 comprises 13 residues. CDR3 sequence: CASSLGGPNEQFF. CDR3 coding DNA: TGTGCCAGCAGCTTAGGAGGCCCCAATGAGCAGTTCTTC.

Written as DNA, the CDR3 is TGTGCCAGCACCCTACAGGGGAGAGGTCAGCCCCAGCATTTT. Translated: CASTLQGRGQPQHF. The rearrangement joins TRBV6-5 to TRBJ1-5, with TRBD1 matching 7 bases. This CDR3 contains 14 residues. The ends lost 7 bases at V and 6 bases at J; junction bases unmatched: 9. Germline CDR1 MNHEY, CDR2 SVGAGI.

The rearrangement uses TRBV2 and TRBJ1-2; TRBD1 might be the D (5 bases). The CDR3 loop spans 13 amino acids. Trimming took off 5 bases at V and 2 bases at J, with 9 bases between the two ends. Germline lookup yields CDR1 SNHLY and CDR2 FYNNEI. The CDR3 sequence is CASSIQGNYGYTF. CDR3 in DNA: TGTGCCAGCAGTATTCAGGGCAACTATGGCTACACCTTC.

The chain recombines TRBV29-1 with TRBJ2-3; possibly TRBD2 for D (6 bases). CDR3 size: 14 residues. CDR1 SQVTM and CDR2 ANQGSEA come from the germline V gene. Between the trimmed V and J ends, which lost 1 base and 3 bases, there was a span of 11 bases. The CDR3 DNA sequence: TGCAGCGTTGAAGTGGCGGGAATAACAGATACGCAGTATTTT. Protein product: CSVEVAGITDTQYF.

The chain couples TRBV6-5 to TRBJ1-5, with a possible D match to TRBD1 (6 bases). V lost 2 bases, J lost 7 bases, and 12 bases lay in between. The CDR3 loop spans 14 amino acids. The germline V gene has CDR1 MNHEY and CDR2 SVGAGI. CDR3: CASSYEQGLQPQHF. As DNA, the CDR3 is TGTGCCAGCAGTTACGAACAGGGATTGCAGCCCCAGCATTTT.

The table lists this clone with a few counts. V and J are TRBV9 and TRBJ2-2; TRBD2 matches 13 bases. There are 15 residues in the CDR3. The V gene end was trimmed by 3 bases and the J gene end by 7 bases; junction bases not matched to a gene: 3. From germline, CDR1 is SGDLS and CDR2 YYNGEE. CDR3 region: CASSARTSGSGELFF. CDR3 nucleotide sequence: TGTGCCAGCAGCGCCCGGACTAGCGGGAGCGGGGAGCTGTTTTTT.

This clone was recorded only once. The V call is TRBV19, the J call TRBJ2-1; D call uncertain. Trimming took off 8 bases at V and 6 bases at J, with 11 bases between the two ends. The CDR3 loop spans 12 amino acids. CDR1 is LNHDA, CDR2 SQIVND, per germline (reference sequence). CDR3 in amino acids: CASGVPSNEQFF. The DNA of the CDR3 is TGTGCCAGTGGTGTACCGAGCAATGAGCAGTTCTTC.

The genes are TRBV10-1 and TRBJ2-5; no reliable D call. The length of the CDR3 is 16 residues. The V gene's germline CDR1 is WNHNN and CDR2 SYGVQD (reference sequence). The V end was cut by 3 bases, the J end by 0 bases, with 14 bases between. CDR3 sequence reads: CASSDGFGAYQETQYF. Here the CDR3 DNA reads TGCGCCAGCAGTGATGGTTTTGGAGCGTACCAAGAGACCCAGTACTTC.

The chain couples TRBV14 to TRBJ2-1; TRBD1 might be the D (5 bases). Germline values: CDR1 SGHDN, CDR2 FVKESK. This CDR3 spans 13 amino acids. With 1 base removed from V and 9 bases from J, the gap between germline ends came to 10 bases. The CDR3 loop reads CASSQVWTSEQFF. The CDR3 nucleotides read TGTGCCAGCAGCCAAGTGTGGACATCTGAGCAGTTCTTC.

This clone was picked up a small number of times. The chain joins TRBV19 to TRBJ1-1; D is possibly TRBD1 (6 bases). The CDR3 spans 12 residues. Germline V CDR1 and CDR2: LNHDA, SQIVND (reference sequence). Trimming stripped 3 bases from V and 12 bases from J, with 14 bases between. In DNA form, the CDR3 reads TGTGCCAGTAGTATCGGACAGAATAAGCCTTTCTTT. It yields the protein CASSIGQNKPFF.